This section outlines one T cell receptor beta chain sequence together with its context. The data derive from a study of blood T cell repertoires in COVID-19. Overall study context: Material from acute and convalescent COVID-19 was sourced from the United States, Italy and Spain. Sources were T cells, B-cell-depleted T cells, or PBMCs; the material itself was cDNA or gDNA.

In the authors' methods: Amplification of reference gene primers was used by the study to estimate nucleated cell counts. Only in-frame clones appear in the TCRdb table, and some are missing; sequencing was by immunoSEQ multiplex PCR. That table furnishes V, J and clone size, whereas the DNA furnished D and trimming. Altogether 470,000 or so clones are present, 75% to 90% being singletons, with the ten largest covering more than 3%. The V gene's germline CDR1 is SGHRS and CDR2 YFSETQ. V shed 0 bases and J shed 7 bases, with 16 bases lying between them. This CDR3 has 16 amino acids. This sequence originates from a human donor in a cohort sampled during active COVID-19. The rearrangement uses TRBV5-1 and TRBJ1-4; D might be TRBD1 (5 bases). Sequencing was done on a sample of peripheral blood. CDR3 in amino acids: CASSLDTGRVFEKLFF. CDR3 nucleotide sequence: TGCGCCAGCAGCTTGGACACAGGACGGGTTTTTGAAAAACTGTTTTTT.